Listed below are T cell receptor beta chains from one sample, sequenced in a study of blood T cell repertoires in COVID-19. This table comes from immunoSEQ multiplex PCR, and its TCRdb copy is limited to in-frame clones, with some not included. Here the sample spans some 83,000 clones, approximately 90% being singletons. Source material: peripheral blood. These receptors were taken from a middle-aged man with acute or convalescent COVID-19. CDR3s include the opening cysteine and the closing phenylalanine or tryptophan. D genes are given only for firm matches. A row's size may be missing; if present it is once, few, many or a size class.

d_gene,v_gene,j_gene,abundance,CDR3nt,CDR3aa
-,TRBV29-1,TRBJ2-1,-,TGCAGCACAAAGACAGGTCGCTCCTACAATGAGCAGTTCTTC,CSTKTGRSYNEQFF
TRBD1,TRBV4-3,TRBJ1-4,-,TGCGCCAGCAGCCAAGAGGAGGGGGCCATAGGGGAAAAACTGTTTTTT,CASSQEEGAIGEKLFF
TRBD1,TRBV7-8,TRBJ2-2,-,TGTGCCAGCAGCTTAGGACAGGGGGCCGGGGAGCTGTTTTTT,CASSLGQGAGELFF
-,TRBV30,TRBJ2-4,once,TGTGCCTGGAGTTTCGGGGCCAAAAACATTCAGTACTTC,CAWSFGAKNIQYF
TRBD1,TRBV15,TRBJ1-4,-,TGTGCCACCAGCAGAGACCCACCCGCCGGGACAGCTAATGAAAAACTGTTTTTT,CATSRDPPAGTANEKLFF
TRBD2,TRBV5-1,TRBJ2-2,-,TGCGCCAGCAGCCAAGGACTCTCCGGGGGGACCGGGGAGCTGTTTTTT,CASSQGLSGGTGELFF
-,TRBV3-1/TRBV3-2,TRBJ1-4,-,TGTGCCAGCAGCCAAGGGTTTGGTCAGGAAAAACTGTTTTTT,CASSQGFGQEKLFF
TRBD1,TRBV7-9,TRBJ1-3,-,TGTGCCAGCAGCTCGACAGGGGCGGGAAACACCATATATTTT,CASSSTGAGNTIYF
-,TRBV20-1,TRBJ1-6,-,TGCAGTGCTAGTCAGGGGCTCGCCTATAATTCACCCCTCCACTTT,CSASQGLAYNSPLHF
TRBD1,TRBV19,TRBJ2-7,-,TGTGCCAGTATCCTGGACAGGGGGCCCCACGAGCAGTACTTC,CASILDRGPHEQYF
-,TRBV12-3/TRBV12-4,TRBJ1-2,-,TGTGCCAGCAGTTTAGCGCTGAGGGGCTACACCTTC,CASSLALRGYTF
-,TRBV4-1,TRBJ2-3,-,TGCGCCAGCAGCCAAGATGCTAGCGGCACAGATACGCAGTATTTT,CASSQDASGTDTQYF
TRBD1,TRBV13,TRBJ2-2,few,TGTGCCAGCAGCTCCCGTGACAGGGGTTTATCCGGGGAGCTGTTTTTT,CASSSRDRGLSGELFF
TRBD1,TRBV6-1,TRBJ2-3,-,TGTGCCAGCAGTGATTGGGCTCTGCGGGACAGGCTCACAGATACGCAGTATTTT,CASSDWALRDRLTDTQYF
TRBD1,TRBV6-5,TRBJ2-3,-,TGTGCCAGCAGCGTTCGGGACAGGGGCACAGATACGCAGTATTTT,CASSVRDRGTDTQYF
TRBD1,TRBV5-4,TRBJ2-2,-,TGTGCCAGCAGCTCGGGACAGGGGTACACCGGGGAGCTGTTTTTT,CASSSGQGYTGELFF
-,TRBV6-1,TRBJ1-2,many,TGTGCCAGCAGTGAATATGGGCAGGCCTATGGCTACACCTTC,CASSEYGQAYGYTF
TRBD2,TRBV6-6,TRBJ2-2,once,TGTGCCAGCAGGGGGAGGGCCGCCGGGGAGCTGTTTTTT,CASRGRAAGELFF
-,TRBV13,TRBJ2-2,-,TGTGCCAGCAGCCCTAGAGGGTTAGGGGAGCTGTTTTTT,CASSPRGLGELFF
TRBD1,TRBV9,TRBJ2-2,-,TGTGCCAGCAGCGTGACAGGGGGCCTGGGGGAGCTGTTTTTT,CASSVTGGLGELFF
-,TRBV9,TRBJ1-1,-,TGTGCCAGCAGCGGGCGGGACACTGAAGCTTTCTTT,CASSGRDTEAFF
TRBD1,TRBV11-3,TRBJ2-1,-,TGTGCCAGCAGCTTAGGTACAGGGGGTCCCCAGGAGCAGTTCTTC,CASSLGTGGPQEQFF
TRBD1,TRBV28,TRBJ1-4,-,TGTGCCAGCAGTACAGGGGGTTCGGAAGAAAAACTGTTTTTT,CASSTGGSEEKLFF
TRBD2,TRBV19,TRBJ2-1,-,TGTGCCAGTAGTATAAGGCGGGGGGGCTATGAGGGCCCATACAATGAGCAGTTCTTC,CASSIRRGGYEGPYNEQFF
-,TRBV7-9,TRBJ1-3,-,TGTGCCAGCAGCTTAGGGGTTGGAGGGAACTCTGGAAACACCATATATTTT,CASSLGVGGNSGNTIYF
-,TRBV5-1,TRBJ2-7,once,TGCGCCAGCACCGACCTTGGGGGGGGCGACGAGCAGTACTTC,CASTDLGGGDEQYF
-,TRBV7-9,TRBJ1-6,-,TGTGCCAGCAGCTTAGTAGTAGGGGCCAGTAATTCACCCCTCCACTTT,CASSLVVGASNSPLHF
-,TRBV6-2/TRBV6-3,TRBJ1-5,-,TGTGCCAGCAGTTACTCGAGGGGACTCCAGCCCCAGCATTTT,CASSYSRGLQPQHF
-,TRBV12-3/TRBV12-4,TRBJ2-1,-,TGTGCCAGCAGCCGGGGGAGTGAGCAGTTCTTC,CASSRGSEQFF
-,TRBV13,TRBJ2-1,-,TGTGCCAGCAGCTTAAGGACTTCCTACAATGAGCAGTTCTTC,CASSLRTSYNEQFF
-,TRBV13,TRBJ1-2,-,TGTGCCAGCAGCCCCCCAGGGACTCCCTATGGCTACACCTTC,CASSPPGTPYGYTF
-,TRBV27,TRBJ2-6,once,TGTGCCAGCAGTTTAGATTTCGGGTTAGCCAACGTCCTGACTTTC,CASSLDFGLANVLTF
-,TRBV24-1,TRBJ2-1,-,TGTGCCACCAGTGGGAAGGGGAATGAGCAGTTCTTC,CATSGKGNEQFF